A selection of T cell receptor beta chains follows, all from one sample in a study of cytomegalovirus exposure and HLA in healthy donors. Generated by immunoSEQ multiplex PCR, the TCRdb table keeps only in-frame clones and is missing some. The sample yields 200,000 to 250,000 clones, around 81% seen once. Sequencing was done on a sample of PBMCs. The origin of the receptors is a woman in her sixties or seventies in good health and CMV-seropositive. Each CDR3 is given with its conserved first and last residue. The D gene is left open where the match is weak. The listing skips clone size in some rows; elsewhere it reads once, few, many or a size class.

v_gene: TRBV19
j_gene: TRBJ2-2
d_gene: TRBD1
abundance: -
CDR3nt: TGTGCCAGTTCTCCCGGGACAGCGAACACCGGGGAGCTGTTTTTT
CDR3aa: CASSPGTANTGELFF

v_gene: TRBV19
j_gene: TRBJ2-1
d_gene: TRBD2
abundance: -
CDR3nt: TGTGCCAGTAGGTTGGCGGGAGGAGAGGGTGAGCAGTTCTTC
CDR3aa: CASRLAGGEGEQFF

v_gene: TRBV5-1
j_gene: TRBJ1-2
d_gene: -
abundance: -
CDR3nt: TGCGCCAGCAGCTTGTCCCAGGGAGGGCCCTTCGGCGGCTACACCTTC
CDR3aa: CASSLSQGGPFGGYTF

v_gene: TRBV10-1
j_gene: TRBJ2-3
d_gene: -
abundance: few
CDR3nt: TGCGCCAGCAGCGGGAGCACAGATACGCAGTATTTT
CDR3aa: CASSGSTDTQYF

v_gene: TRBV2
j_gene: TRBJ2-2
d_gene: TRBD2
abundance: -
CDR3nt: TGTGCCAGCAGCGAGGGAGGGCGCGCCGGGGAGCTGTTTTTT
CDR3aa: CASSEGGRAGELFF

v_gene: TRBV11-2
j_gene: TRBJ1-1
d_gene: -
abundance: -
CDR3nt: TGTGCCAGCAGCTTAGGGCAGGGAGGTACTGAAGCTTTCTTT
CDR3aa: CASSLGQGGTEAFF

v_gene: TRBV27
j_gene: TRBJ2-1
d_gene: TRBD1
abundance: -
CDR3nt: TGTGCCAGCAGCCTACGGGGACAGGGAAATGAGCAGTTCTTC
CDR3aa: CASSLRGQGNEQFF

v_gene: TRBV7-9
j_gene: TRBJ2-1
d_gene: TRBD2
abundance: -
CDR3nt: TGTGCCAGTCTAGCGGGACGGGGCAATGAGCAGTTCTTC
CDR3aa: CASLAGRGNEQFF

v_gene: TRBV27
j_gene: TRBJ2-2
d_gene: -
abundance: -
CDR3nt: TGTGCCAGCAGTTCGGGGACTCCCACCGGGGAGCTGTTTTTT
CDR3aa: CASSSGTPTGELFF

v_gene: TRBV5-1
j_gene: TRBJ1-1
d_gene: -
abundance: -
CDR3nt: TGCGCCAGCAGCTTGACCAGTGAAGCTTTCTTT
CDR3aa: CASSLTSEAFF

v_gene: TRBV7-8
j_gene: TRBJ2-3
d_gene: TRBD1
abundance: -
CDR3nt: TGTGCCAGCAGTTACAACAGGGGAACAGATACGCAGTATTTT
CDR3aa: CASSYNRGTDTQYF

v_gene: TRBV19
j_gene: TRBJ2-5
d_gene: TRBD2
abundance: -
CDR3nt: TGTGCCAGTAGTATAAGTCCTCGGCTAGCGGGAAAAGAGACCCAGTACTTC
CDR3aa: CASSISPRLAGKETQYF

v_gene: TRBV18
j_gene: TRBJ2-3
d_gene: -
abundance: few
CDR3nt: TGTGCCAGCTCACCACTCGTAACTAGCACAGATACGCAGTATTTT
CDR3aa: CASSPLVTSTDTQYF

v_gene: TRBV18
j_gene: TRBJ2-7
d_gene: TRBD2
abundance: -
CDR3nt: TGTGCCAGCTCTCCGGGAGGGGGGAGCTCCTACGAGCAGTACTTC
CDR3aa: CASSPGGGSSYEQYF

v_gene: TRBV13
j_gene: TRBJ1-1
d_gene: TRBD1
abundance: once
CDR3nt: TGTGCCAGCAGCCCCGGACAGGGTTTCACTGAAGCTTTCTTT
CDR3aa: CASSPGQGFTEAFF

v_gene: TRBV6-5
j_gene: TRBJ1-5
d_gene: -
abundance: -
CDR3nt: TGTGCCAGCAGTTCGGAGGGACAGCCCCAGCATTTT
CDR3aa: CASSSEGQPQHF

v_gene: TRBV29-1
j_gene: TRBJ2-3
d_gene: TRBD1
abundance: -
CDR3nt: TGCAGCGTTGAAGAAGGGGGCCGTGACAGACGGTATTTT
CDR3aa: CSVEEGGRDRRYF

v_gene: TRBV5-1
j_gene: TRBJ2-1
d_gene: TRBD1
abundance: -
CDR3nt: TGCGCCAGCAGCCTGACAGGGGGTAGAGGCAATGAGCAGTTCTTC
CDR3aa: CASSLTGGRGNEQFF

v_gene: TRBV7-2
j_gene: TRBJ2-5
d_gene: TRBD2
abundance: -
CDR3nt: TGTGCCAGCAGCTTAGCGCTGATTAGCGGGAGTGGGGAGCAGTACTTC
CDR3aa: CASSLALISGSGEQYF

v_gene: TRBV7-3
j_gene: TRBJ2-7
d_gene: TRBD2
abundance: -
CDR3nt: TGTTCCAGCAGGCAAGGAGGGACTAACGCCTACGAGCAGTACTTC
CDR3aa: CSSRQGGTNAYEQYF

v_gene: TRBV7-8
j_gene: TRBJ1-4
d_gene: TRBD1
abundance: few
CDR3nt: TGTGCCAGCAGCTCCCGAGAGACAGGGTCTAATGAAAAACTGTTTTTT
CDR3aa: CASSSRETGSNEKLFF

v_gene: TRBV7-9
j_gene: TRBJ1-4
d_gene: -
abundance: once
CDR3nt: TGTGCCAGCAGCTCGCAGGGGACAACTAATGAAAAACTGTTTTTT
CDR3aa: CASSSQGTTNEKLFF

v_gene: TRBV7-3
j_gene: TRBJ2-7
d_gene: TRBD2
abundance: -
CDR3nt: TGTGCCAGCAGCCTAGTAAAAGCGGGAGGGGCCTACGAGCAGTACTTC
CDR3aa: CASSLVKAGGAYEQYF

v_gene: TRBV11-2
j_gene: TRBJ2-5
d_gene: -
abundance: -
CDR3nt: TGTGCCAGCAGCTCCAACCCCAGCGGAGAGACCCAGTACTTC
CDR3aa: CASSSNPSGETQYF

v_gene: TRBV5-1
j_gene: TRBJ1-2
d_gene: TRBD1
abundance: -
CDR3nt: TGCGCCAGCAGCCCAACAGGGGTTGGCTACACCTTC
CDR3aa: CASSPTGVGYTF

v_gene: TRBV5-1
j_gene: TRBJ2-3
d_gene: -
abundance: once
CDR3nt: TGCGCCAGCAGCTTGGGCAGATCCACAGATACGCAGTATTTT
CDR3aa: CASSLGRSTDTQYF

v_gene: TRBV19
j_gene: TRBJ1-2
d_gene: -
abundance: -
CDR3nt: TGTGCCAGTAGCTACTCCCGAGGTGCTAACTATGGCTACACCTTC
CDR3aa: CASSYSRGANYGYTF

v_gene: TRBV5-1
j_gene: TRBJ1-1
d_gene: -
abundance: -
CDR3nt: TGCGCCAGCTCGGAGGGGACCATGAACACTGAAGCTTTCTTT
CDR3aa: CASSEGTMNTEAFF

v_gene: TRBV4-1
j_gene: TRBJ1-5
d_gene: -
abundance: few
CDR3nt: TGCGCCAGCAGCCAAGATCCGTTGCGGTCGAGAAGTAATCAGCCCCAGCATTTT
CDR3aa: CASSQDPLRSRSNQPQHF

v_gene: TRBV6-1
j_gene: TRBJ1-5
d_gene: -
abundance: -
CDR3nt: TGTGCCAGCAGTACCACAGAAGATCAGCCCCAGCATTTT
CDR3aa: CASSTTEDQPQHF

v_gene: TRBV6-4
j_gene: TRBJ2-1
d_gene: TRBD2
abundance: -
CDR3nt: TGTGCCAGCAGTGACGGGCTAGCGGGGGGTTACAATGAGCAGTTCTTC
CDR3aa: CASSDGLAGGYNEQFF

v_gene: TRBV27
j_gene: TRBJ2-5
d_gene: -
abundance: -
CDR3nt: TGTGCCAGCAAAGGGGACTCTGGGATTCAAGAGACCCAGTACTTC
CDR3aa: CASKGDSGIQETQYF

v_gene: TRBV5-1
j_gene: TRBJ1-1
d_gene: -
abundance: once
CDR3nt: TGCGCCAGCAGCTTGACGAGAACGGGGATATCTGAAGCTTTCTTT
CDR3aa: CASSLTRTGISEAFF

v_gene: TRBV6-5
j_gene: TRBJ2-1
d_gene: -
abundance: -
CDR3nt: TGTGCCAGCAGCCTGACTAGAGACCGGAATGAGCAGTTCTTC
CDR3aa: CASSLTRDRNEQFF

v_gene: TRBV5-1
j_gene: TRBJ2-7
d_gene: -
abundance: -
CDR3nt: TGCGCCAGCAGCTTGGAACAGGCCAGCTACGAGCAGTACTTC
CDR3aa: CASSLEQASYEQYF

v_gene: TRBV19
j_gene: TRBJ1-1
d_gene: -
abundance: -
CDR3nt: TGTGCCAGTAGTCCTCGGGGGGGAGTGGGGACTGAAGCTTTCTTT
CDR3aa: CASSPRGGVGTEAFF

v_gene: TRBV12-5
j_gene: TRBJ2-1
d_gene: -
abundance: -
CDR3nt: TGTGCTAGTGGTTTGAGAATAGCGAGATACAATGAGCAGTTCTTC
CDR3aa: CASGLRIARYNEQFF

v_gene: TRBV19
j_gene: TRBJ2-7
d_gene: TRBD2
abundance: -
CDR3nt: TGTGCCAGTAGTATGAGCGGGAGGAGGGACGAGCAGTACTTC
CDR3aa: CASSMSGRRDEQYF

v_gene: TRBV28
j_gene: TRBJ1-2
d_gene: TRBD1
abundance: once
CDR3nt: TGTGCCAGCAGTCCTGGACAGGGGGCTCGTAGGTTTTATGGCTACACCTTC
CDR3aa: CASSPGQGARRFYGYTF

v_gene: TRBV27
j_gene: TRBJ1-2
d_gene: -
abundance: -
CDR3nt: TGTGCCAGCAGTTTTGGAGGGGGCTACACCTTC
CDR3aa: CASSFGGGYTF

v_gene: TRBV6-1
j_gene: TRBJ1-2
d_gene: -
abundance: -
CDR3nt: TGTGCCAGCAGTGAACAGAACAGATATGGCTACACCTTC
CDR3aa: CASSEQNRYGYTF

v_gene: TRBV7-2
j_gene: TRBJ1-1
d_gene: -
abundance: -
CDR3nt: TGTGCCACCGGGAAAAGAAACACTGAAGCTTTCTTT
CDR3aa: CATGKRNTEAFF

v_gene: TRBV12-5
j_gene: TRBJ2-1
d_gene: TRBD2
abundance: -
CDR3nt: TGTGCTAGTGGTTTGGAGCTAGCGGGATTGGCGCAGTTCTTC
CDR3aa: CASGLELAGLAQFF

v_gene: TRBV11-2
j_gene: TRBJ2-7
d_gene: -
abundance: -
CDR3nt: TGTGCCAGCAGCCTGACAGTAGGACCCTACGAGCAGTACTTC
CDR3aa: CASSLTVGPYEQYF

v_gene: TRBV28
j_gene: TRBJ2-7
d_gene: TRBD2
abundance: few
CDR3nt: TGTGCCAGCAGTTTATCCACTAGCGGGCCGTACGAGCAGTACTTC
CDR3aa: CASSLSTSGPYEQYF

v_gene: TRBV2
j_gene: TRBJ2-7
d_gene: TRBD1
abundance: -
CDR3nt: TGTGCCAGCAGTACCAGGGGGCTGTACGAGCAGTACTTC
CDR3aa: CASSTRGLYEQYF

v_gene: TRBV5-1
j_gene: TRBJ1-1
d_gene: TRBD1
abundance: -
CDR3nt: TGCGCCAGCAGCTCCGGGACAGGGAACACTGAAGCTTTCTTT
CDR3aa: CASSSGTGNTEAFF

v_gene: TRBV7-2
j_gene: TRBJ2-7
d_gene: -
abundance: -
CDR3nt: TGTGCCAGCAGCTTGTCTCCCAGCGCCGAGCAGTACTTC
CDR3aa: CASSLSPSAEQYF

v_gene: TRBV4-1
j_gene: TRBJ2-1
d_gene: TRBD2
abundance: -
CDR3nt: TGCGCCAGCAGCCAAGCGCCTCGGGGGGGGGAGCAGTTCTTC
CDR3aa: CASSQAPRGGEQFF

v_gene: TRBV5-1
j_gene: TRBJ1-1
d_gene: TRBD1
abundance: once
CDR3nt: TGCGCCAGCACCAGGACAGGGAGGGGGTTTCAAACTGAAGCTTTCTTT
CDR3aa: CASTRTGRGFQTEAFF

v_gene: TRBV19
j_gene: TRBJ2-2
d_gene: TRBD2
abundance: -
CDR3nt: TGTGCCAGTAGTTTACTAGCGGGAGATGGCACCGGGGAGCTGTTTTTT
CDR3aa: CASSLLAGDGTGELFF

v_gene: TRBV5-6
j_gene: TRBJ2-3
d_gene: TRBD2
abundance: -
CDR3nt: TGTGCCAGCAGCCTCATCGCTAGCGGGAGTTTGGATACGCAGTATTTT
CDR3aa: CASSLIASGSLDTQYF

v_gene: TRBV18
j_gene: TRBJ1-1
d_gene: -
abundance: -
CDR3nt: TGTGCCAGCTCACCCCTTGCTCTCGGTGAAGCTTTCTTT
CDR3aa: CASSPLALGEAFF

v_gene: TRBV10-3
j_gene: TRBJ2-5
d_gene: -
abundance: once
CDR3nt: TGTGCCACGCACCGGGACAACCAAGAGACCCAGTACTTC
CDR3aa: CATHRDNQETQYF